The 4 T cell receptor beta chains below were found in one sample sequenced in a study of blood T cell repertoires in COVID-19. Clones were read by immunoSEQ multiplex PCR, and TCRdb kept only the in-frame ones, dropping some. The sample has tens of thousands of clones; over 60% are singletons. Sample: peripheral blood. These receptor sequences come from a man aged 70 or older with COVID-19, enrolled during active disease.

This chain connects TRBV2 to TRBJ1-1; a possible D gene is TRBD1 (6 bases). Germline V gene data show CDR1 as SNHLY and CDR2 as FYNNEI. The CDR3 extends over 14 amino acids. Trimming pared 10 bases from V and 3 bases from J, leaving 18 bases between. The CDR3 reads CATRGRGMDTEAFF. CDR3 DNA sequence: TGTGCCACTCGGGGGAGGGGGATGGACACTGAAGCTTTCTTT.

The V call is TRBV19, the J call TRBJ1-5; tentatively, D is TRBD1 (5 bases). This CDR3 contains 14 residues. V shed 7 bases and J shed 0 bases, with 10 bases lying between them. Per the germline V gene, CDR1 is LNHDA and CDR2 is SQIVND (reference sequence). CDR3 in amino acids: CASNLQASNQPQHF. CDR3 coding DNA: TGTGCCAGTAATTTACAGGCTAGCAATCAGCCCCAGCATTTT.

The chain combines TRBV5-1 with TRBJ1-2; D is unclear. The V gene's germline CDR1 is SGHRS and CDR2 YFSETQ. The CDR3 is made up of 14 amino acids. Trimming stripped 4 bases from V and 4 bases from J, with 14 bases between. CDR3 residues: CASSPSGGLYGYTF. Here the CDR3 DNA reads TGCGCCAGCAGCCCGTCGGGAGGCCTCTATGGCTACACCTTC.

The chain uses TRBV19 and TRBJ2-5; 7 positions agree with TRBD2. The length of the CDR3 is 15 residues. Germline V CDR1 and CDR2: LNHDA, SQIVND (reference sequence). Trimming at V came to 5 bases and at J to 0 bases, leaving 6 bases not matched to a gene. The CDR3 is CASSFSGRYQETQYF. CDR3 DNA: TGTGCCAGTAGTTTTAGCGGGCGGTACCAAGAGACCCAGTACTTC.